The rows below give T cell receptor beta chains drawn from one sample of a study of blood T cells in healthy people across ages. TCRdb reanalysed the 5' RACE reads using MiXCR and keeps one entry per CDR3 protein. The repertoire includes over 1,500,000 distinct CDR3 sequences, less than 50% of them detected once, and approximately 2% sits in the top ten. The sequencing sample was made of blood. These receptors originate from a woman in her thirties or forties in good health. Each CDR3 is given with its conserved first and last residue. The order of the fields is V gene, CDR3 length, J gene, CDR3 protein.

>TRBV2|14|NA
CASSRGLVSYEQYF
>TRBV13|16|TRBJ2-3
CASSPGWGGRTDTQYF
>TRBV6-1|13|TRBJ1-1
CASSVQEYTEAFF
>TRBV20-1|15|TRBJ2-3
CSARDPLRPTDTQYF
>TRBV5-4|14|TRBJ1-2
CASSPGLQGWGYTF
>TRBV5-6|16|TRBJ2-1
CASSLETSGGSAEQFF
>TRBV27|15|TRBJ2-5
CASSPQNGLLETQYF
>TRBV7-9|14|TRBJ1-2
CASSLAGEGYGYTF
>TRBV7-2|14|TRBJ2-3
CASSLGDAGNTQYF
>TRBV6-5|15|TRBJ2-1
CASSGSLGAHNEQFF
>TRBV7-9|18|TRBJ1-2
CASSVPAPGTGGHYGYTF
>TRBV5-4|14|TRBJ2-5
CASSLQGPQGSQYF
>TRBV27|12|TRBJ2-2
CASSYPSGELFF
>TRBV7-2|13|TRBJ2-7
CASSLEGFYEQYF
>TRBV6-1|14|TRBJ2-5
CASRGGCVGKTQYF
>TRBV6-5|13|TRBJ2-7
CASRGVVTYEQYF
>TRBV28|15|TRBJ2-5
CASSGGGHLQETQYF
>TRBV28|12|TRBJ2-7
CASTGGGYEQYF
>TRBV6-5|18|TRBJ2-3
CASSHTLLGQGSADTQYF
>TRBV9|15|TRBJ2-2
CASSAGQENTGELFF
>TRBV12-3/TRBV12-4|13|TRBJ1-4
CASLGAAAEKLFF
>TRBV10-3|11|TRBJ1-2
CAIKTVYGYTF
>TRBV4-2|12|TRBJ2-5
CASSHIGETQYF
>TRBV3-1|12|TRBJ2-7
CASSQDLPRQYF
>TRBV11-2|15|TRBJ2-5
CASSLEGSPQETQYF
>TRBV7-2|14|TRBJ2-7
CVSSLRDHTYEQYF
>TRBV6-5|15|TRBJ1-2
CASSLRDGLNYGYTF
>TRBV15|16|TRBJ1-6
CATSSDRSSYNSPLHF
>TRBV5-1|15|TRBJ2-3
CASSLNPGATDTQYF
>TRBV28|17|TRBJ2-6
CACRGGQVRSGANVLTF
>TRBV11-2|17|TRBJ2-5
CASSQSRTSGGPETQYF
>TRBV29-1|15|TRBJ1-2
CSVDGQGATNYGYTF
>TRBV14|13|TRBJ2-5
CASSQDWTGTQYF
>TRBV7-9|12|TRBJ1-2
CASSLGQKGYTF
>TRBV27|15|TRBJ2-1
CASSHQAGGYFSPFF
>TRBV9|15|TRBJ2-1
CASSVARSSYNKQFF
>TRBV7-2|14|TRBJ2-1
CASSPGTPNNEQFF
>TRBV10-3|18|TRBJ2-3
CAIRSGLAGGLGTDTQYF
>TRBV11-2|15|TRBJ1-2
CASSRGQGVAGGYTF
>TRBV27|14|TRBJ2-7
CAIRQLGIIYEQYF
>TRBV5-1|14|TRBJ2-3
CASSFGGRSDTQYF
>TRBV6-2/TRBV6-3|14|TRBJ2-1
CASSRQRRYNEQFF
>TRBV4-3|17|TRBJ2-7
CASSQAIDRPIPYEQYF
>TRBV4-3|15|TRBJ1-1
CASSPWLGQGNEAFF
>TRBV7-8|14|TRBJ2-5
CASSLAPAQETQYF
>TRBV5-1|15|TRBJ2-1
CASSTGTSDFMEQFF
>TRBV6-2/TRBV6-3|17|TRBJ2-7
CASTGLAGARPSNEQYF
>TRBV4-1|16|TRBJ2-1
CASSQDLWDRNNEQFF